The rows below give T cell receptor beta chains drawn from one sample of a study of T cell responses to AZD1222 COVID-19 vaccine. This table comes from immunoSEQ multiplex PCR, and its TCRdb copy is limited to in-frame clones, with some not included. The sample comprises about 150,000 clones, more than 70% of which are singletons, and less than 15% rests with the top ten. The sequencing used peripheral blood, collected on day 0 of AZD1222 vaccination. The receptor set was obtained from an adult in good health. Each CDR3 is given with its conserved first and last residue. The D gene is left open where the match is weak. Size tells how often a clone was seen (once, few, many) or the class of an expanded clone, and some rows leave it out.

v_gene: TRBV7-9; j_gene: TRBJ1-3; abundance: NA; d_gene: TRBD1; CDR3aa: CASSASGTGVGNTIYF; CDR3nt: TGTGCCAGCAGCGCCTCCGGGACAGGGGTAGGAAACACCATATATTTT
v_gene: TRBV11-2; j_gene: TRBJ2-5; abundance: few; d_gene: NA; CDR3aa: CASRAGETQYF; CDR3nt: TGTGCCAGCAGGGCGGGGGAGACCCAGTACTTC
v_gene: TRBV5-1; j_gene: TRBJ1-6; abundance: NA; d_gene: TRBD1; CDR3aa: CASSPGTGTGDSPLHF; CDR3nt: TGCGCCAGCAGCCCCGGGACAGGGACCGGGGATTCACCCCTCCACTTT
v_gene: TRBV3-1/TRBV3-2; j_gene: TRBJ1-2; abundance: few; d_gene: TRBD1; CDR3aa: CASSQRWDRGRGGYTF; CDR3nt: TGTGCCAGCAGCCAAAGATGGGACAGGGGGCGCGGTGGCTACACCTTC
v_gene: TRBV4-2; j_gene: TRBJ1-5; abundance: NA; d_gene: TRBD1; CDR3aa: CASSPQGASNQPQHF; CDR3nt: TGTGCCAGCAGCCCGCAGGGGGCGAGCAATCAGCCCCAGCATTTT
v_gene: TRBV9; j_gene: TRBJ1-1; abundance: NA; d_gene: NA; CDR3aa: CASSVVQGTWNTEAFF; CDR3nt: TGTGCCAGCAGCGTAGTCCAGGGGACATGGAACACTGAAGCTTTCTTT
v_gene: TRBV7-2; j_gene: TRBJ2-5; abundance: NA; d_gene: TRBD2; CDR3aa: CASSLVRGGQETQYF; CDR3nt: TGTGCCAGCAGCTTAGTCCGGGGGGGCCAAGAGACCCAGTACTTC
v_gene: TRBV19; j_gene: TRBJ1-1; abundance: NA; d_gene: TRBD1; CDR3aa: CASIGDRGNTEAFF; CDR3nt: TGTGCCAGTATAGGCGACAGGGGGAACACTGAAGCTTTCTTT
v_gene: TRBV14; j_gene: TRBJ1-1; abundance: NA; d_gene: NA; CDR3aa: CASSRSMNTEAFF; CDR3nt: TGTGCCAGCAGCCGTTCCATGAACACTGAAGCTTTCTTT
v_gene: TRBV7-2; j_gene: TRBJ2-7; abundance: NA; d_gene: TRBD2; CDR3aa: CASSSSGGPSYEQYF; CDR3nt: TGTGCCAGCAGCTCTAGCGGGGGGCCCTCCTACGAGCAGTACTTC
v_gene: TRBV7-2; j_gene: TRBJ1-5; abundance: NA; d_gene: NA; CDR3aa: CASSLTPRQLHSNQPQHF; CDR3nt: TGTGCCAGCAGCTTAACTCCACGACAGCTACATAGCAATCAGCCCCAGCATTTT
v_gene: TRBV5-4; j_gene: TRBJ2-3; abundance: NA; d_gene: TRBD2; CDR3aa: CASSSGLASDTQYF; CDR3nt: TGTGCCAGCAGCTCAGGACTAGCATCGGATACGCAGTATTTT
v_gene: TRBV10-2; j_gene: TRBJ2-7; abundance: NA; d_gene: TRBD2; CDR3aa: CASSESIRASGGDEQYF; CDR3nt: TGCGCCAGCAGTGAGTCGATAAGAGCTAGCGGGGGGGACGAGCAGTACTTC
v_gene: TRBV6-2/TRBV6-3; j_gene: TRBJ1-1; abundance: NA; d_gene: NA; CDR3aa: CASSRVSDTEAFF; CDR3nt: TGTGCCAGCAGTCGGGTGTCGGACACTGAAGCTTTCTTT
v_gene: TRBV5-1; j_gene: TRBJ2-3; abundance: NA; d_gene: NA; CDR3aa: CASRGNVRTDTQYF; CDR3nt: TGCGCCAGCAGGGGGAACGTCAGGACAGATACGCAGTATTTT
v_gene: TRBV18; j_gene: TRBJ1-1; abundance: NA; d_gene: NA; CDR3aa: CASSRTTGDTPFEAFF; CDR3nt: TGTGCCAGCTCCCGAACCACCGGTGACACACCTTTTGAAGCTTTCTTT
v_gene: TRBV18; j_gene: TRBJ2-1; abundance: once; d_gene: TRBD1; CDR3aa: CASSSKGQNYNEQFF; CDR3nt: TGTGCCAGCTCATCGAAGGGACAGAACTACAATGAGCAGTTCTTC
v_gene: TRBV5-1; j_gene: TRBJ1-5; abundance: NA; d_gene: TRBD1; CDR3aa: CASSLAGGGNQPQHF; CDR3nt: TGCGCCAGCAGCTTGGCAGGGGGCGGCAATCAGCCCCAGCATTTT
v_gene: TRBV5-4; j_gene: TRBJ2-1; abundance: NA; d_gene: TRBD2; CDR3aa: CASSPGGGGYNEQFF; CDR3nt: TGTGCCAGCAGCCCTGGCGGGGGGGGCTACAATGAGCAGTTCTTC
v_gene: TRBV7-2; j_gene: TRBJ1-2; abundance: NA; d_gene: NA; CDR3aa: CASSLAVNYGYTF; CDR3nt: TGTGCCAGCAGCTTAGCAGTGAACTATGGCTACACCTTC
v_gene: TRBV4-3; j_gene: TRBJ2-3; abundance: few; d_gene: TRBD2; CDR3aa: CASSQTQTSPQYF; CDR3nt: TGCGCCAGCAGCCAAACCCAGACTAGCCCGCAGTATTTT